These 7 T cell receptor beta chains were sequenced from one sample in a study of human T cells and chemical hapten exposure. TCRdb re-derived calls from the RACE reads in MiXCR, one entry per CDR3 protein. Of about 84,000 distinct CDR3 sequences in the sample, about 9.4% are singletons; the top ten hold under 2.5%. As to time point: patch test 2, 6 weeks after DPC sensitization. Described treatment: therapeutic diphenylcyclopropenone sensitization with weekly scalp DPC. Sequencing used whole blood, obtained in connection with sensitization to the hapten diphenylcyclopropenone (DPC). These receptors were collected from a woman aged 25 to 39 with alopecia areata. Some clones in this sample may be carry-over from other donors' samples.

This clonotype came up many times. The chain employs TRBV18 and TRBJ1-5; 9 bases align to TRBD1. Per the germline V gene, CDR1 is KGHSH and CDR2 is LQKENI. V gave up 0 bases and J gave up 10 bases; unmatched junction bases: 10. The CDR3 consists of 16 residues. In nucleotides, the CDR3 is TGTGCCAGCTCACCACCGGGGACAGGGCCTTCCATACCCCAGCATTTT. This translates into CASSPPGTGPSIPQHF.

V is TRBV7-2 and J is TRBJ1-5; 7 positions match TRBD1. Germline CDR1 and CDR2: SGHTA and FQGNSA. With 2 bases clipped from V and 6 bases from J, the junction kept 4 bases outside the gene matches. The CDR3 sequence is 14 residues long. CDR3 region: CASSLRQGTQPQHF. CDR3 sequence (DNA): TGTGCCAGCAGCTTAAGACAGGGCACTCAGCCCCAGCATTTT.

This clonotype was seen repeatedly, ten times or more. The CDR3 DNA follows: TGTGCCAGCAGCGTTCCGGGACAGGGGGACTATGGCTACACCTTC. Translating gives CASSVPGQGDYGYTF. This chain joins TRBV5-6 and TRBJ1-2, with 11 nucleotides matching TRBD1. CDR1 and CDR2 (germline): SGHDT, YYEEEE. J was trimmed by 3 bases and V by 4 bases; bases with no gene match: 5. The CDR3 spans 15 residues.

This clonotype has a count of ten or more. The chain is built from TRBV12-3 or TRBV12-4 and TRBJ1-5; 11 bases line up with TRBD1. J gave up 0 bases and V 4 bases, and 5 bases lay outside the gene matches. This CDR3 is built from 17 residues. CDR3 sequence: CASSSGTGGDSNQPQHF. For the CDR3, the DNA is TGTGCCAGCAGTTCCGGGACAGGGGGTGATAGCAATCAGCCCCAGCATTTT.

This clonotype was recorded at least ten times. The chain employs TRBV4-1 and TRBJ2-4; the D call may be TRBD1 or TRBD2 (5 bases each). Trimming pared 0 bases from V and 1 base from J, leaving 16 bases between. The CDR3 totals 18 residues. Per the germline V gene, CDR1 is MGHRA and CDR2 is YSYEKL. CDR3 protein: CASSQDLAGSLAKNIQYF. CDR3 nucleotides: TGCGCCAGCAGCCAAGATTTGGCAGGGAGTCTGGCCAAAAACATTCAGTACTTC.

The chain has TRBV4-2 and TRBJ2-3; D is ambiguous. This CDR3 has 14 residues. V was pared by 0 bases and J by 6 bases, with 10 bases between. The germline gives CDR1 LGHNA, CDR2 YNFKEQ. CDR3 sequence: CASSQEGFLDTQYF. The CDR3 region has the DNA TGTGCCAGCAGCCAAGAGGGGTTTCTTGATACGCAGTATTTT.

This clonotype came up a few times. This chain connects TRBV28 to TRBJ2-1; 10 bases fit TRBD1. V shed 9 bases, J shed 3 bases, and the junction held 8 bases outside the gene matches. The germline gives CDR1 MDHEN, CDR2 SYDVKM. The length of the CDR3 is 15 residues. The CDR3 spells CASRSGQGGYNEQFF. CDR3 nucleotide sequence: TGTGCCAGTCGAAGCGGACAGGGGGGCTACAATGAGCAGTTCTTC.